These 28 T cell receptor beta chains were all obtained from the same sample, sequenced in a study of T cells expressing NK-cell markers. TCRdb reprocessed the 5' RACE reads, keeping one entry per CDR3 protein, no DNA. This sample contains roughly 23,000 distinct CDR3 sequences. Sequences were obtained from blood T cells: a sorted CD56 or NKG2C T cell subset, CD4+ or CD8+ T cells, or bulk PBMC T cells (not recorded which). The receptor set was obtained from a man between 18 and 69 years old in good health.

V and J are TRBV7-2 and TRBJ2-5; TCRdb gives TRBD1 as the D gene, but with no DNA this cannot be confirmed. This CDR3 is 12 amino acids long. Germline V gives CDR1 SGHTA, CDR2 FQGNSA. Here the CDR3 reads CASSPLKETQYF.

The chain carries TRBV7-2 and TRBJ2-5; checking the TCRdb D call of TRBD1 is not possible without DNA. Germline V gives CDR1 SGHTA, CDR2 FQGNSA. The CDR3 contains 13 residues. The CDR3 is CASSGTTGETQYF.

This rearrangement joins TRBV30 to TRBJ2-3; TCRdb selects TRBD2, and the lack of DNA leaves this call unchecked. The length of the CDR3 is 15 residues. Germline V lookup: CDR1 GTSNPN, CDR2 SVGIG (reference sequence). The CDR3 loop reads CAWRLRGLMTDTQYF.

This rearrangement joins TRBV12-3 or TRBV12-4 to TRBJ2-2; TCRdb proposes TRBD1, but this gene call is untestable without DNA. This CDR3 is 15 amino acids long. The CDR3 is CASTRTGAVTGELFF.

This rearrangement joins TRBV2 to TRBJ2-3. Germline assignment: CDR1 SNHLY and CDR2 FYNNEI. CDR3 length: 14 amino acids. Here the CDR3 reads CASSDFSSTDTQYF.

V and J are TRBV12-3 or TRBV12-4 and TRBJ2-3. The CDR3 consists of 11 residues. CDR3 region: CASALVDTQYF.

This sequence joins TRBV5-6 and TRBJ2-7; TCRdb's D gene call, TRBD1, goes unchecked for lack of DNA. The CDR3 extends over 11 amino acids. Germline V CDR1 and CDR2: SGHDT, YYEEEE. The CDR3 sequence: CASSKDSEQYF. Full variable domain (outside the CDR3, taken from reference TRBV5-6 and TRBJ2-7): DAGVTQSPTHLIKTRGQQVTLRCSPKSGHDTVSWYQQALGQGPQFIFQYYEEEERQRGNFPDRFSGHQFPNYSSELNVNALLLGDSALYLCASSKDSEQYFGPGTRLTVT.

The CDR3 loop is CASSLGTSGETQYF. V is TRBV13 and J is TRBJ2-5; no DNA is available, so the TRBD2 call from TCRdb remains unchecked. From germline, CDR1 is PRHDT and CDR2 FYEKMQ (reference sequence). CDR3 length equals 14 residues.

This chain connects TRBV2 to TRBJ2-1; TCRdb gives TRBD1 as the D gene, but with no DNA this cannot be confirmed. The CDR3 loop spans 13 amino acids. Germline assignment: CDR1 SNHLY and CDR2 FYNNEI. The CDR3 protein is CASQGASYNEQFF.

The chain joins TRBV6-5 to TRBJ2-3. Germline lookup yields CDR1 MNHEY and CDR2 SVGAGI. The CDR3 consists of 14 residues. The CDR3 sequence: CASSHGLVTDTQYF.

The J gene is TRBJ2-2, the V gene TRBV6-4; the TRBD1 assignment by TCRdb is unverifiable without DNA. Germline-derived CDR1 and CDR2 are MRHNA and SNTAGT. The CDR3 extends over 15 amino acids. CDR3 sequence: CASRPQGGNGGELFF.

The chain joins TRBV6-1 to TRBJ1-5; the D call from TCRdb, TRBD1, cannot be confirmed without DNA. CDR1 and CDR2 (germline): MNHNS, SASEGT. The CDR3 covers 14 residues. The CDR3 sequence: CASSGRGNNQPQHF.

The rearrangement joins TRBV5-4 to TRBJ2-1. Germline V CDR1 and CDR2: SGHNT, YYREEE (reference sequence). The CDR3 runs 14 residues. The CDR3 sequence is CASSLAKSTPKQFF.

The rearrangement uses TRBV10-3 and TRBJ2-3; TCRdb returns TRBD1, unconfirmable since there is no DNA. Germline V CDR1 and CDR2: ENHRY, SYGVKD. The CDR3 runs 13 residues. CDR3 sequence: CAIGTGVTDTQYF.

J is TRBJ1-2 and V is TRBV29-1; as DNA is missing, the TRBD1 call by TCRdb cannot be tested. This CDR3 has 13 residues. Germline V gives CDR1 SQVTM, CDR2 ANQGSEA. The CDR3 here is CSGGNLGGYGYTF.

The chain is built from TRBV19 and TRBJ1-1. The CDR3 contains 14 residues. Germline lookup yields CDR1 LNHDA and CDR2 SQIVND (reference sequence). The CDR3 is CASRSGTGLGEAFF.

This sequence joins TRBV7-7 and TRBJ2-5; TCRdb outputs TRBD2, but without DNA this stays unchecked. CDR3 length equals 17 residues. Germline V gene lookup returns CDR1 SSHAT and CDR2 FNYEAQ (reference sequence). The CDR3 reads CASSLSPAVGGVETQYF. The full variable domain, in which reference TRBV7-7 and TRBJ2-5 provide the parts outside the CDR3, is GAGVSQSPRYKVTKRGQDVTLRCDPISSHATLYWYQQALGQGPEFLTYFNYEAQPDKSGLPSDRFSAERPEGSISTLTIQRTEQRDSAMYRCASSLSPAVGGVETQYFGPGTRLLVL.

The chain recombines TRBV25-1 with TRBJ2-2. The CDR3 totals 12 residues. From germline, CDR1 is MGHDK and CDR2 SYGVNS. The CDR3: CASSEVAGELFF.

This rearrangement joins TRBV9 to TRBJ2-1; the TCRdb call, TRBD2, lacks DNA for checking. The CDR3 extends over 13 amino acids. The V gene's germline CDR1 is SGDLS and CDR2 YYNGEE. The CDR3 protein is CASSNLLGHEQFF.

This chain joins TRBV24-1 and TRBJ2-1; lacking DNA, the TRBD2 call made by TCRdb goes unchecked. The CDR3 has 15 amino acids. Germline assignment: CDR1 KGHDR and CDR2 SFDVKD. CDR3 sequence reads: CATSDLYEGTNEQFF.

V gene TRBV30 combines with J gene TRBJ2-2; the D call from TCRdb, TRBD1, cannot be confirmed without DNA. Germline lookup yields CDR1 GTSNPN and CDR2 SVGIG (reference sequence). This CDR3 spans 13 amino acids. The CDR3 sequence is CAWSQGDTGELFF. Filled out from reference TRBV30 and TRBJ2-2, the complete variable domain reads SQTIHQWPATLVQPVGSPLSLECTVEGTSNPNLYWYRQAAGRGLQLLFYSVGIGQISSEVPQNLSASRPQDRQFILSSKKLLLSDSGFYLCAWSQGDTGELFFGEGSRLTVL.

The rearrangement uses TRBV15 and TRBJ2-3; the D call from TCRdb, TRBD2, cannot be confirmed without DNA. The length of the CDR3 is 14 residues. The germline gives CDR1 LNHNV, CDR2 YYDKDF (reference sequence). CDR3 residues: CATSGSTSGRAQYF.

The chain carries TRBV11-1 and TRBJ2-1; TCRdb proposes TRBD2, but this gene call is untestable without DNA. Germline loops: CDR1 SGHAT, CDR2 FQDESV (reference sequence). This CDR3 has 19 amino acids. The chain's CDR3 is CASSLRALAGGPVGNEQFF. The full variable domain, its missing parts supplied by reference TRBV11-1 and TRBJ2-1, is EAEVAQSPRYKITEKSQAVAFWCDPISGHATLYWYRQILGQGPELLVQFQDESVVDDSQLPKDRFSAERLKGVDSTLKIQPAELGDSAMYLCASSLRALAGGPVGNEQFFGPGTRLTVL.

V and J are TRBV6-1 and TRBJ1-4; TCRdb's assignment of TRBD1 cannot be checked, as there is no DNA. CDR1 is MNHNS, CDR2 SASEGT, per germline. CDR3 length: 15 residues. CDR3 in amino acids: CASSRGQALNEKLFF.

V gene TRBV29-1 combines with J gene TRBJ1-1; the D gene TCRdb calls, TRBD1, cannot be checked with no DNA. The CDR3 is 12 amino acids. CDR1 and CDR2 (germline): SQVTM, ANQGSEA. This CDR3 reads CSVRGAGTEAFF.

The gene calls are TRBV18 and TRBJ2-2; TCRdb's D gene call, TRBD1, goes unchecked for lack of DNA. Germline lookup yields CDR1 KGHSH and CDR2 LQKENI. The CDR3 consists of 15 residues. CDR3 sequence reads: CASSPSQDSTGELFF.

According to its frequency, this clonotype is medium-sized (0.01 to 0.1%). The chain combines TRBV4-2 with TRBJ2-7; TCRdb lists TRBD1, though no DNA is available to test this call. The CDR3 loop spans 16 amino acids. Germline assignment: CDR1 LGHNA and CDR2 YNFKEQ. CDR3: CASSHSEGTGAGEQYF.

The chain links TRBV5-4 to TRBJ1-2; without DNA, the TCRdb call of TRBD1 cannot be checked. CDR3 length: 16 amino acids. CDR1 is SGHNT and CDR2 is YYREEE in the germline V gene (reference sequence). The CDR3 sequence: CASSSADRTLNYGYTF.